The 4 T cell receptor beta chains presented below share a single source sample, sequenced in a study of control samples from healthy donors and cancer patients. Assay used: immunoSEQ multiplex PCR; TCRdb lists only in-frame clones, some missing. This table holds around 90,000 clones, about nine tenths found once. The material sequenced was blood. These receptor sequences come from a man between 25 and 39 years old in good health.

This chain's CDR3 is CASSPSTWGGYTF. The CDR3 DNA reads TGCGCCAGCAGCCCTAGCACCTGGGGCGGCTACACCTTC. The chain couples TRBV4-1 to TRBJ1-2; D perhaps matches TRBD1 (5 bases). Trimming took off 4 bases at V and 8 bases at J, with 14 bases between the two ends. Per the germline V gene, CDR1 is MGHRA and CDR2 is YSYEKL. The CDR3 sequence is 13 residues long.

This clone was counted once. This chain uses TRBV25-1 with TRBJ1-2, with D unresolved. The V gene's germline CDR1 is MGHDK and CDR2 SYGVNS. Between the trimmed V and J ends, which lost 8 bases and 2 bases, there was a span of 12 bases. This CDR3 contains 13 residues. CDR3 bases: TGTGCCAGCGGGAACAAGGAGAACTATGGCTACACCTTC. It translates to CASGNKENYGYTF.

The CDR3: CASSQGSGINQPQHF. The DNA for the CDR3 is TGTGCCAGCAGCCAAGGTTCAGGGATCAATCAGCCCCAGCATTTT. V gene TRBV3-1 (or the pseudogene TRBV3-2) combines with J gene TRBJ1-5; perhaps TRBD1 as D (5 bases). V shed 1 base and J shed 3 bases, with 10 bases lying between them. This CDR3 has 15 amino acids. Germline CDR1 reads LGHDT; CDR2 reads YNNKEL (reference sequence).

The V gene is TRBV9, the J gene TRBJ2-1; D is undetermined. The CDR3 is 15 residues long. V was trimmed by 0 bases and J by 6 bases, leaving 13 bases between them. CDR1 and CDR2 from the germline V gene are SGDLS and YYNGEE. The DNA for the CDR3 is TGTGCCAGCAGCGTAGGAGGATCAGAAATCAATGAGCAGTTCTTC. It translates to CASSVGGSEINEQFF.